This record concerns one T cell receptor beta chain sequence. V dropped 4 bases and J dropped 1 base, with 11 bases sitting between them. Per germline, CDR1 SGHRS and CDR2 YFSETQ. The CDR3 is 15 amino acids. The data were obtained in a study of blood T cell repertoires in COVID-19. Overall study context: Sites in the United States, Italy and Spain provided acute and convalescent COVID-19 samples. PBMCs, B-cell-depleted T cells, or T cells provided the cDNA or gDNA that made up the material.

Sequenced by immunoSEQ multiplex PCR; TCRdb stores in-frame clones only, minus some. The sample holds about 240,000 clones, about 81% seen once. This receptor was identified in a woman aged 80 or over with COVID-19, enrolled during active disease. This chain uses TRBV5-1 with TRBJ1-4; tentatively, D is TRBD1 (5 bases). The sample consisted of peripheral blood. The CDR3 sequence: CASSQQGRTNEKLFF. The CDR3 DNA reads as TGCGCCAGCAGCCAGCAGGGAAGAACTAATGAAAAACTGTTTTTT.